This T cell receptor beta chain came from a study of T cell responses to AZD1222 COVID-19 vaccine. This clone was picked up a small number of times. Its target is unknown. This table comes from immunoSEQ multiplex PCR, and its TCRdb copy is limited to in-frame clones, with some not included. The data show some 170,000 clones, approximately 88% seen once. V lost 2 bases to trimming and J lost 7 bases; unmatched junction nucleotides: 9. Germline V gene data show CDR1 as MNHNS and CDR2 as SASEGT. The CDR3 runs to 16 residues. General observations from the study: Most donors were white British and more were female, and clonal diversity was possibly underestimated. Baseline serology detected seropositivity in only 6 or 7 AZD1222 recipients. There were vaccine-associated CD4 TCRs across spike, dominant at 160-218 and 743-854.

The chain links TRBV6-1 to TRBJ2-5; 11 bases match TRBD2. The receptor's source is an adult in good health. Sequenced here: peripheral blood, sampled on day 0 of AZD1222 vaccination. This CDR3 reads CASSEWASGGPATQYF. The CDR3 DNA sequence: TGTGCCAGCAGTGAATGGGCTAGCGGGGGGCCAGCGACCCAGTACTTC.